Below, 21 T cell receptor beta chains from the same sample are listed, as sequenced in a study of identical twins. TCRdb independently ran MiXCR on the 5' RACE reads; one entry per CDR3 protein. The sample includes hundreds of thousands of distinct CDR3 sequences, under 8.5% seen only once; the top ten take 1.6%. These same data were also listed under a study on yellow fever vaccine responses in identical twins.

The specimen was PBMCs. The source is a woman between 18 and 30 years old in good health.

This clonotype showed up many times. This chain links TRBV29-1 with TRBJ2-1, with D hard to call. CDR1 and CDR2 from the germline V gene are SQVTM and ANQGSEA. The CDR3 contains 14 residues. Trimming left V 6 bases short and J 0 bases short, with 12 bases between. CDR3 in amino acids: CSVAPKLSYNEQFF. In DNA, the CDR3 is TGCAGCGTCGCTCCAAAGCTCTCCTACAATGAGCAGTTCTTC.

The V gene is TRBV10-3, the J gene TRBJ2-1; 8 nucleotides match TRBD2. CDR3 length equals 15 residues. Germline V CDR1 and CDR2: ENHRY, SYGVKD. V dropped 3 bases and J dropped 8; count of bases not matched to a gene: 9. CDR3 DNA: TGTGCCATCAGTGAAAGAGCGGGAGCGGGCCATGAGCAGTTCTTC. Translating gives CAISERAGAGHEQFF.

This clonotype was picked up many times. The chain recombines TRBV29-1 with TRBJ1-2; 8 positions match TRBD1. This CDR3 spans 13 amino acids. The ends lost 6 bases at V and 8 bases at J; junction bases unmatched: 11. Germline values: CDR1 SQVTM, CDR2 ANQGSEA. The CDR3 is CSVAGQGLKGYTF. The CDR3 bases are TGCAGCGTCGCCGGACAGGGATTAAAGGGCTACACCTTC. Using reference TRBV29-1 and TRBJ1-2 for the parts outside the CDR3, the full variable domain is SAVISQKPSRDICQRGTSLTIQCQVDSQVTMMFWYRQQPGQSLTLIATANQGSEATYESGFVIDKFPISRPNLTFSTLTVSNMSPEDSSIYLCSVAGQGLKGYTFGSGTRLTVV.

This clonotype appeared many times. This chain uses TRBV4-1 with TRBJ2-1; 7 bases fit TRBD1. Germline CDR1 is MGHRA and CDR2 is YSYEKL. The V segment lost 3 bases and the J segment 8 bases; nucleotides outside the gene matches: 10. The CDR3 extends over 15 amino acids. CDR3 in DNA: TGCGCCAGCAGCCATTTAAGACAGGGACGGGATGAGCAGTTCTTC. This codes for CASSHLRQGRDEQFF.

This clonotype occurred a few times. The J gene is TRBJ2-1, the V gene TRBV25-1, with 11 bases identical to TRBD2. The CDR3 extends over 16 amino acids. CDR1 and CDR2 (germline): MGHDK, SYGVNS. Germline trimming cut 4 bases from V and 4 bases from J; bases unmatched to any gene: 6. The CDR3 loop is CASSATTSGRYNEQFF. The CDR3 DNA reads TGTGCCAGCAGTGCCACTACTAGCGGGAGATACAATGAGCAGTTCTTC. Using reference TRBV25-1 and TRBJ2-1 for the parts outside the CDR3, the full variable domain is EADIYQTPRYLVIGTGKKITLECSQTMGHDKMYWYQQDPGMELHLIHYSYGVNSTEKGDLSSESTVSRIRTEHFPLTLESARPSHTSQYLCASSATTSGRYNEQFFGPGTRLTVL.

This chain connects TRBV3-1 to TRBJ1-4; 7 nucleotides agree with TRBD1. V gave up 7 bases and J gave up 6 bases; unmatched junction bases: 11. Looked up from germline, CDR1 is LGHDT and CDR2 is YNNKEL (reference sequence). This CDR3 has 15 amino acids. The CDR3 region has the DNA TGTGCCAGCAACAATGCGGGACAGAATTATGAAAAACTGTTTTTT. Translated, it gives CASNNAGQNYEKLFF.

The rearrangement uses TRBV3-1 and TRBJ2-5; a possible D gene is TRBD2 (6 bases). This CDR3 region has 15 residues. The V gene's germline CDR1 is LGHDT and CDR2 YNNKEL (reference sequence). Trimming left V 0 bases short and J 5 bases short, with 13 bases between. CDR3 sequence reads: CASSQETGVRETQYF. The CDR3 DNA is TGTGCCAGCAGCCAAGAGACGGGGGTCAGGGAGACCCAGTACTTC.

This clonotype was found many times. This chain connects TRBV5-6 to TRBJ1-1, with D perhaps matching TRBD1 (5 bases). Per germline, CDR1 SGHDT and CDR2 YYEEEE. This CDR3 has 13 amino acids. Between the trimmed V and J ends, which lost 3 bases and 6 bases, there was a span of 12 bases. CDR3 nucleotides: TGTGCCAGCAGCTCGGTGAGGGGTGCTGAAGCTTTCTTT. This sequence encodes CASSSVRGAEAFF.

The chain recombines TRBV9 with TRBJ2-3; D is unresolved. V shed 1 base and J shed 4 bases, with 7 bases lying between them. This CDR3 comprises 13 residues. The V gene's germline CDR1 is SGDLS and CDR2 YYNGEE. CDR3 DNA sequence: TGTGCCAGCAGCGTACCATTATCAGATACGCAGTATTTT. The encoded protein is CASSVPLSDTQYF.

This clonotype was counted a few times. The V and J genes are TRBV20-1 and TRBJ1-4, with D perhaps matching TRBD1 (5 bases). The germline V gene has CDR1 DFQATT and CDR2 SNEGSKA (reference sequence). CDR3 size: 14 residues. V was cut by 6 bases and J by 5 bases, with 16 bases left in between. The CDR3 loop is CSADHRLENEKLFF. CDR3 nucleotide sequence: TGCAGTGCCGATCACAGGTTGGAGAATGAAAAACTGTTTTTT.

This clonotype was seen repeatedly, ten times or more. The chain carries TRBV12-3 or TRBV12-4 and TRBJ2-5; unclear D gene. Deletions cut 3 bases from V and 5 bases from J, with 10 bases between. The CDR3 covers 13 residues. The CDR3 region has the DNA TGTGCCAGCAGTTTGGTTTTGGCGGAGACCCAGTACTTC. Residues: CASSLVLAETQYF.

The rearrangement links TRBV7-6 to TRBJ2-1; TRBD2 matches at 8 bases. Germline trimming cut 1 base from V and 1 base from J; bases unmatched to any gene: 12. Germline loops: CDR1 SGHVS, CDR2 FNYEAQ. The CDR3 length is 19 residues. CDR3 region: CASSLEEFGRGASYNEQFF. The CDR3 DNA sequence: TGTGCCAGCAGCTTAGAGGAATTTGGGCGGGGGGCTTCCTACAATGAGCAGTTCTTC. Full variable domain (remainder filled in from reference TRBV7-6 and TRBJ2-1): GAGVSQSPRYKVTKRGQDVALRCDPISGHVSLYWYRQALGQGPEFLTYFNYEAQQDKSGLPNDRFSAERPEGSISTLTIQRTEQRDSAMYRCASSLEEFGRGASYNEQFFGPGTRLTVL.

This clonotype was seen ten or more times. The gene calls are TRBV10-3 and TRBJ2-1, with 10 bases matching TRBD2. The trim removed 0 bases at V and 6 bases at J, leaving 5 bases unmatched. CDR3 length: 16 amino acids. The germline V gene encodes CDR1 ENHRY and CDR2 SYGVKD. CDR3: CAISESRLAGVNEQFF. The CDR3 DNA reads as TGTGCCATCAGTGAGTCGCGCCTAGCGGGAGTCAATGAGCAGTTCTTC.

This clonotype was detected ten times or more. V is TRBV6-2 or TRBV6-3 and J is TRBJ2-1; D call uncertain. This CDR3 contains 15 residues. The V and J ends lost 2 bases and 3 bases respectively, with 11 bases between them. Germline assignment: CDR1 MNHEY and CDR2 SVGEGT. The CDR3 nucleotides are TGTGCCAGCAGTTACCCACAGAGTTTCTACAATGAGCAGTTCTTC. Translation gives CASSYPQSFYNEQFF.

This clonotype has at least ten counts. The V gene is TRBV7-9, the J gene TRBJ2-3; D may be TRBD2 (6 bases). CDR1 is SEHNR, CDR2 FQNEAQ, per germline (reference sequence). There are 14 residues in the CDR3. The ends were cut back, 7 bases at V and 0 bases at J, with 11 bases in the middle. The CDR3 protein is CASTDGSSTDTQYF. The CDR3 bases are TGTGCCAGCACGGACGGGAGCAGCACAGATACGCAGTATTTT.

In this sample, this clonotype turned up many times. V gene TRBV7-9 combines with J gene TRBJ1-1; 10 bases line up with TRBD1. From germline, CDR1 is SEHNR and CDR2 FQNEAQ (reference sequence). The CDR3 is 15 residues long. V lost 5 bases to trimming and J lost 3 bases; unmatched junction nucleotides: 6. The chain's CDR3 is CASSPPDRGYTEAFF. The CDR3 DNA reads as TGTGCCAGCAGCCCGCCGGACAGGGGGTACACTGAAGCTTTCTTT.

At least ten counts were recorded for this clonotype. This sequence joins TRBV12-3 or TRBV12-4 and TRBJ2-1; tentatively, D is TRBD2 (5 bases). V lost 8 bases and J 6 bases, leaving 11 bases between the germline ends. CDR3 length: 12 residues. CDR3 in DNA: TGTGCCAGCCGGCGAAGCGGCAATGAGCAGTTCTTC. Translation gives CASRRSGNEQFF.

This sequence joins TRBV11-3 and TRBJ2-1, with D hard to call. V lost 5 bases and J 0 bases, leaving 17 bases between the germline ends. Germline V lookup: CDR1 SGHNT, CDR2 YENEEA. There are 17 residues in the CDR3. CDR3 nucleotide sequence: TGTGCCAGCAGCCCGCGTCATACAGTTTTCTCCTACAATGAGCAGTTCTTC. Its translation: CASSPRHTVFSYNEQFF.

This chain links TRBV18 with TRBJ2-2; D is possibly TRBD1 or TRBD2 (5 bases each). The germline CDR1 and CDR2 sequences are KGHSH and LQKENI. This CDR3 contains 14 residues. The V end was cut by 3 bases, the J end by 4 bases, with 9 bases between. DNA of the CDR3: TGTGCCAGCTCACCCCAGGGACCCACCGGGGAGCTGTTTTTT. It codes for CASSPQGPTGELFF.

Of note for this clonotype: A junction boundary mismatches the germline segment, possibly from a read error. The chain employs TRBV2 and TRBJ2-1; tentatively, D is TRBD2 (7 bases). CDR3 length: 17 residues. Germline CDR1 reads SNHLY; CDR2 reads FYNNEI. In DNA, the CDR3 is TGTGCCTGCAGTTTAGGGGGGACTACCTGGGGGTACAATGAGCAGTTCTTC. This sequence encodes CACSLGGTTWGYNEQFF. The full variable domain, completed using reference TRBV2 and TRBJ2-1, is EPEVTQTPSHQVTQMGQEVILRCVPISNHLYFYWYRQILGQKVEFLVSFYNNEISEKSEIFDDQFSVERPDGSNFTLKIRSTKLEDSAMYFCACSLGGTTWGYNEQFFGPGTRLTVL.

The chain is built from TRBV20-1 and TRBJ2-7; 12 nucleotides agree with TRBD2. CDR3 length: 13 amino acids. Per the germline V gene, CDR1 is DFQATT and CDR2 is SNEGSKA (reference sequence). With 4 bases clipped from V and 7 bases from J, the junction kept 5 bases outside the gene matches. The CDR3 coding sequence is TGCAGTGCTACTAGCGGGAGGGTGGAGGAGCAGTACTTC. It encodes CSATSGRVEEQYF.